The next 27 T cell receptor beta chains were all read from a single sample in a study of blood T cell repertoires in COVID-19. The table came from immunoSEQ multiplex PCR; TCRdb's copy has only in-frame clones and leaves some out. There are 500,000 or so clones in the sample; about 85% occur only once, and approximately 0.7% lies in the top ten. The sample was PBMCs or T cells enriched from blood (not recorded which). The receptors here all came from a woman aged 18-30 years who had recovered from COVID-19.

This rearrangement joins TRBV28 to TRBJ2-7, with D maybe TRBD1 (5 bases). The CDR3 loop spans 14 amino acids. From germline, CDR1 is MDHEN and CDR2 SYDVKM. Deletions cut 6 bases from V and 3 bases from J, with 15 bases between. CDR3 nucleotides: TGTGCCAGCAGGGGGCCAGGATCAGACTACGAGCAGTACTTC. Protein sequence: CASRGPGSDYEQYF.

The J gene is TRBJ2-5, the V gene TRBV15; 7 bases align to TRBD2. The CDR3 runs 18 residues. After removal of 1 base from V and 3 bases from J, the junction contained 14 bases not matched to a gene. Per germline, CDR1 LNHNV and CDR2 YYDKDF (reference sequence). DNA for the CDR3: TGTGCCACCAGCAGAGCTATGGGAGGGAAGCGGAGAGAAGAGACCCAGTACTTC. This gives the protein CATSRAMGGKRREETQYF.

This clone has more than one count but fewer than ten. The V call is TRBV6-5, the J call TRBJ1-3; D unclear. This CDR3 is 13 amino acids long. Germline V gene lookup returns CDR1 MNHEY and CDR2 SVGAGI. The ends were cut back, 5 bases at V and 2 bases at J, with 7 bases in the middle. In DNA form, the CDR3 reads TGTGCCAGCAGTCGGGGTCCTGGAAACACCATATATTTT. Translated, it gives CASSRGPGNTIYF.

The genes are TRBV4-1 and TRBJ2-1, with D maybe TRBD1 (6 bases). Germline V CDR1 and CDR2: MGHRA, YSYEKL. There are 15 residues in the CDR3. V lost 3 bases, J lost 7 bases, and 16 bases lay in between. The CDR3 here is CASSQKPTGVNEQFF. CDR3 DNA sequence: TGCGCCAGCAGCCAGAAGCCGACAGGAGTTAATGAGCAGTTCTTC.

The J gene is TRBJ2-3, the V gene TRBV25-1; D possibly corresponds to TRBD1 (6 bases). Germline-derived CDR1 and CDR2 are MGHDK and SYGVNS. Trimming left V 5 bases short and J 3 bases short, with 18 bases between. The CDR3 totals 16 residues. This chain's CDR3 is CASSSGPQRGTDTQYF. The CDR3, as DNA: TGTGCCAGCAGTAGCGGTCCGCAGAGGGGGACAGATACGCAGTATTTT. Filled out from reference TRBV25-1 and TRBJ2-3, the complete variable domain reads EADIYQTPRYLVIGTGKKITLECSQTMGHDKMYWYQQDPGMELHLIHYSYGVNSTEKGDLSSESTVSRIRTEHFPLTLESARPSHTSQYLCASSSGPQRGTDTQYFGPGTRLTVL.

The V gene is TRBV5-1, the J gene TRBJ1-6; D gene ambiguous. The CDR3 contains 16 residues. The V end lost 0 bases, the J end lost 10 bases, and 17 bases lay between the germline ends. Per the germline V gene, CDR1 is SGHRS and CDR2 is YFSETQ. The CDR3 region is CASSLGGNLGGSPLHF. Written as DNA, the CDR3 is TGCGCCAGCAGCTTGGGCGGGAACCTCGGTGGCTCACCCCTCCACTTT.

Here the CDR3 reads CASSAVDRGGNSPLHF. CDR3 nucleotide sequence: TGTGCCAGCAGCGCGGTAGACAGGGGTGGGAATTCACCCCTCCACTTT. V and J are TRBV28 and TRBJ1-6, with 8 bases lining up with TRBD1. The CDR3 runs to 16 residues. Germline V gives CDR1 MDHEN, CDR2 SYDVKM. The V segment lost 6 bases and the J segment 7 bases; nucleotides outside the gene matches: 11. Filled out from reference TRBV28 and TRBJ1-6, the complete variable domain reads DVKVTQSSRYLVKRTGEKVFLECVQDMDHENMFWYRQDPGLGLRLIYFSYDVKMKEKGDIPEGYSVSREKKERFSLILESASTNQTSMYLCASSAVDRGGNSPLHFGNGTRLTVT.

This chain connects TRBV2 to TRBJ1-6; the D is unclear. Trimming took off 1 base at V and 5 bases at J, with 12 bases between the two ends. The CDR3 spans 16 residues. Germline V gene lookup returns CDR1 SNHLY and CDR2 FYNNEI. The chain's CDR3 is CASSEEPGKDNSPLHF. For the CDR3, the DNA is TGTGCCAGCAGTGAAGAACCGGGGAAGGATAATTCACCCCTCCACTTT.

This clone was seen only once. The rearrangement uses TRBV3-1 (or the pseudogene TRBV3-2) and TRBJ2-2; 7 nucleotides agree with TRBD1. CDR1 is LGHDT and CDR2 is YNNKEL in the germline V gene (reference sequence). The junction had 2 bases not matched to a gene; V was cut back by 7 bases and J by 3 bases. CDR3 size: 13 residues. CDR3 amino acids: CASKQGDTGELFF. The CDR3 DNA reads as TGTGCCAGCAAGCAGGGGGACACCGGGGAGCTGTTTTTT.

In its sample, this clone was seen a few times. This chain joins TRBV7-9 and TRBJ1-1; perhaps TRBD1 as D (5 bases). Germline V CDR1 and CDR2: SEHNR, FQNEAQ (reference sequence). CDR3 length: 15 amino acids. Trimming stripped 1 base from V and 0 bases from J, with 9 bases between. The CDR3 coding sequence is TGTGCCAGCAGCTTAGGGGGGACTTTGAACACTGAAGCTTTCTTT. Protein sequence: CASSLGGTLNTEAFF.

The V call is TRBV11-3, the J call TRBJ2-1; 7 bases agree with TRBD2. With 0 bases clipped from V and 10 bases from J, the junction kept 9 bases outside the gene matches. Germline CDR1 is SGHNT and CDR2 is YENEEA. CDR3 length equals 15 residues. The CDR3 spells CASSLDSGTTSEQFF. As DNA, the CDR3 is TGTGCCAGCAGCTTAGACTCCGGGACTACCTCCGAGCAGTTCTTC.

The rearrangement uses TRBV7-9 and TRBJ1-6, with D perhaps matching TRBD1 (5 bases). CDR1 and CDR2 from the germline V gene are SEHNR and FQNEAQ (reference sequence). This CDR3 spans 15 amino acids. V was shortened by 0 bases and J by 3 bases, with 6 bases between the two germline ends. CDR3 protein: CASSLAGVYNSPLHF. CDR3 bases: TGTGCCAGCAGCTTAGCAGGGGTCTATAATTCACCCCTCCACTTT. Based on the CDR3 plus reference TRBV7-9 and TRBJ1-6, the full variable domain is DTGVSQNPRHKITKRGQNVTFRCDPISEHNRLYWYRQTLGQGPEFLTYFQNEAQLEKSRLLSDRFSAERPKGSFSTLEIQRTEQGDSAMYLCASSLAGVYNSPLHFGNGTRLTVT.

The chain joins TRBV15 to TRBJ1-2; 7 positions match TRBD1. The CDR3 is 14 amino acids. Germline CDR1 LNHNV, CDR2 YYDKDF (reference sequence). V shed 6 bases and J 5 bases; nucleotides not matched to a gene: 9. CDR3 nucleotides: TGTGCCACCAGGAGCAGGGGGGTTTTTTATGGCTACACCTTC. Its translation: CATRSRGVFYGYTF.

The chain is built from TRBV4-1 and TRBJ2-2; no definite D call. V was shortened by 3 bases and J by 2 bases, with 7 bases between the two germline ends. This CDR3 has 14 amino acids. The germline CDR1 and CDR2 sequences are MGHRA and YSYEKL. The CDR3 nucleotides read TGCGCCAGCAGCCATGGAGTTAACACCGGGGAGCTGTTTTTT. Its protein product is CASSHGVNTGELFF.

This CDR3 reads CASSLRGQGRDEQYF. CDR3 sequence (DNA): TGCGCCAGCAGCTTGAGGGGACAGGGGCGCGACGAGCAGTACTTC. The gene calls are TRBV5-1 and TRBJ2-7, with 10 bases lining up with TRBD1. The CDR3 contains 15 residues. The germline V gene has CDR1 SGHRS and CDR2 YFSETQ. V was pared by 1 base and J by 5 bases, with 6 bases of the junction left unmatched.

The rearrangement joins TRBV6-5 to TRBJ1-2; 11 bases are a match to TRBD1. This CDR3 contains 15 residues. J lost 8 bases, V lost 2 bases, and 7 bases had no gene match. Germline V gene lookup returns CDR1 MNHEY and CDR2 SVGAGI. CDR3: CASSYNRDRGVGYTF. For the CDR3, the DNA is TGTGCCAGCAGTTACAACCGGGACAGGGGGGTCGGCTACACCTTC.

About this clone: This specimen includes other DNA sequences encoding the same CDR3. The rearrangement links TRBV30 to TRBJ2-7; D is uncertain. Germline assignment: CDR1 GTSNPN and CDR2 SVGIG (reference sequence). This CDR3 has 12 residues. Trimming took 0 bases from V and 5 from J, leaving 8 bases between them. The CDR3 DNA reads TGTGCCTGGAGTGTACTACGGGACGAGCAGTACTTC. It yields the protein CAWSVLRDEQYF.

The genes are TRBV5-8 and TRBJ1-4, with a weak D call TRBD1 (6 bases). CDR1 SGHTS and CDR2 YDEGEE come from the germline V gene. The CDR3 sequence is 14 residues long. The ends were cut back, 2 bases at V and 3 bases at J, with 8 bases in the middle. This CDR3 is CASSFKGANEKLFF. As DNA, the CDR3 is TGTGCCAGCAGCTTTAAGGGGGCTAATGAAAAACTGTTTTTT.

The chain is built from TRBV4-1 and TRBJ1-4; the D is unclear. The CDR3 length is 12 residues. Trimming took 11 bases from V and 8 from J, leaving 15 bases between them. The germline V gene encodes CDR1 MGHRA and CDR2 YSYEKL. CDR3 region: CASGVVGEKLFF. Here the CDR3 DNA reads TGCGCCTCCGGAGTGGTCGGGGAAAAACTGTTTTTT.

This chain links TRBV4-1 with TRBJ1-2; D is perhaps TRBD1 (6 bases). The CDR3 sequence is 14 residues long. V lost 0 bases and J lost 7, with 12 bases in between. Germline V CDR1 and CDR2: MGHRA, YSYEKL. This chain's CDR3 is CASSQDRTVSGYTF. In DNA form, the CDR3 reads TGCGCCAGCAGCCAAGATCGGACAGTAAGTGGCTACACCTTC.

The chain links TRBV13 to TRBJ1-2, with D perhaps TRBD1 (6 bases). The CDR3 totals 17 residues. The germline V gene has CDR1 PRHDT and CDR2 FYEKMQ (reference sequence). V shed 4 bases and J shed 6 bases, with 24 bases lying between them. The CDR3 is CASSSTRLRGAGDGYTF. As DNA, the CDR3 is TGTGCCAGCAGCTCTACGCGGTTGCGGGGGGCCGGCGATGGCTACACCTTC. Variable domain in full (rest from reference TRBV13 and TRBJ1-2): AAGVIQSPRHLIKEKRETATLKCYPIPRHDTVYWYQQGPGQDPQFLISFYEKMQSDKGSIPDRFSAQQFSDYHSELNMSSLELGDSALYFCASSSTRLRGAGDGYTFGSGTRLTVV.

This rearrangement joins TRBV12-3 or TRBV12-4 to TRBJ1-3; no clear D gene. The V and J ends lost 6 bases and 4 bases respectively, with 4 bases between them. The CDR3 sequence is 11 residues long. For the CDR3, the DNA is TGTGCCAGCAGCGGGGGAAACACCATATATTTT. It codes for CASSGGNTIYF.

The chain uses TRBV12-3 or TRBV12-4 and TRBJ1-5; 9 bases line up with TRBD1. The CDR3 contains 13 residues. V lost 6 bases, J lost 6 bases, and 3 bases stayed unmatched. In nucleotides, the CDR3 is TGTGCCAGCAGACAGGGGGCCGGTCAGCCCCAGCATTTT. Translation gives CASRQGAGQPQHF.

This clone came up a few times. The V call is TRBV5-1, the J call TRBJ2-7; tentative D call: TRBD2 (6 bases). The CDR3 is 16 amino acids. With 5 bases removed from V and 3 bases from J, the gap between germline ends came to 21 bases. Germline V gene data show CDR1 as SGHRS and CDR2 as YFSETQ. DNA for the CDR3: TGCGCCAGCAGTGATGTCCCCGGGAGCAGTTTCTACGAGCAGTACTTC. It yields the protein CASSDVPGSSFYEQYF. Supplemented by reference TRBV5-1 and TRBJ2-7, the full variable domain reads KAGVTQTPRYLIKTRGQQVTLSCSPISGHRSVSWYQQTPGQGLQFLFEYFSETQRNKGNFPGRFSGRQFSNSRSEMNVSTLELGDSALYLCASSDVPGSSFYEQYFGPGTRLTVT.

The gene calls are TRBV11-1 and TRBJ1-1; perhaps TRBD1 as D (6 bases). Germline CDR1 SGHAT, CDR2 FQDESV (reference sequence). Trimming shortened V by 3 bases and J by 0 bases, and 8 bases separated the two germline ends. The CDR3 sequence is 14 residues long. CDR3 in amino acids: CASSLRTVNTEAFF. DNA for the CDR3: TGTGCCAGCAGCTTGCGGACAGTGAACACTGAAGCTTTCTTT.

The V and J genes are TRBV30 and TRBJ1-3; no clear D. The CDR3 is 13 residues long. Germline assignment: CDR1 GTSNPN and CDR2 SVGIG (reference sequence). Trimming left V 2 bases short and J 2 bases short, with 7 bases between. CDR3 loop: CAWSIGTGNTIYF. The CDR3 DNA reads as TGTGCCTGGAGTATCGGTACTGGAAACACCATATATTTT.

The rearrangement uses TRBV5-1 and TRBJ2-1; TRBD2 matches 11 bases. The J segment lost 6 bases and the V segment lost 4 bases, leaving 6 bases of the junction unmatched. Germline loops: CDR1 SGHRS, CDR2 YFSETQ. CDR3 length: 15 amino acids. CDR3 coding DNA: TGCGCCAGCAGCGTACTAGCGGGGGCGGGCAATGAGCAGTTCTTC. Translating it yields CASSVLAGAGNEQFF.